The rows below give T cell receptor beta chains drawn from one sample of a study of blood T cell repertoires in COVID-19. The data were produced by immunoSEQ multiplex PCR, yet TCRdb's version contains in-frame clones alone and is incomplete. Of 39,000 or so clones detected, 80% to 90% appear once; the ten largest clones hold 6.2%. Material: peripheral blood. These receptors were taken from a human donor in a cohort sampled during active COVID-19. The CDR3 runs from the conserved cysteine through the conserved F or W. The D gene is left open where the match is weak. Size is omitted from some rows. Given values are once, few, many or a class for expanded clones.

j_call	clone_size	d_call	v_call	cdr3_aa	cdr3_nt
TRBJ1-2	.	TRBD1	TRBV19	CASSPSGGAGYGYTF	TGTGCCAGTAGCCCATCAGGGGGCGCGGGCTATGGCTACACCTTC
TRBJ2-2	.	.	TRBV18	CASSPTVRGGANTGELFF	TGTGCCAGCTCACCGACGGTCAGGGGCGGCGCGAACACCGGGGAGCTGTTTTTT
TRBJ1-1	.	.	TRBV4-1	CASSQSGGLNTEAFF	TGCGCCAGCAGCCAATCCGGCGGGCTGAACACTGAAGCTTTCTTT
TRBJ1-2	once	.	TRBV5-1	CASSGEGGHGYTF	TGCGCCAGCAGCGGGGAGGGGGGCCATGGCTACACCTTC
TRBJ2-1	once	TRBD2	TRBV5-1	CASSPLRGAASSYNEQFF	TGCGCCAGCAGCCCCCTGCGGGGGGCTGCGAGCTCCTACAATGAGCAGTTCTTC
TRBJ1-5	.	.	TRBV19	CASSTGSNQPQHF	TGTGCCAGTAGTACCGGTAGCAATCAGCCCCAGCATTTT
TRBJ2-1	.	TRBD2	TRBV7-9	CASSLGGGGNEQFF	TGTGCCAGCAGCTTAGGTGGGGGGGGCAATGAGCAGTTCTTC
TRBJ2-7	once	TRBD1	TRBV19	CASSTTGVYEQYF	TGTGCCAGTAGTACGACAGGGGTCTACGAGCAGTACTTC
TRBJ1-3	.	TRBD1	TRBV4-3	CASSQAQQGDWGVLNTIYF	TGCGCCAGCAGCCAAGCTCAGCAGGGGGATTGGGGTGTTCTGAACACCATATATTTT
TRBJ2-3	.	TRBD1	TRBV6-5	CASSQTGDTDTQYF	TGTGCCAGCAGCCAGACAGGGGACACAGATACGCAGTATTTT
TRBJ2-5	.	.	TRBV4-1	CASSQDPAGETQYF	TGCGCCAGCAGCCAAGATCCGGCGGGAGAGACCCAGTACTTC
TRBJ2-1	.	.	TRBV7-6	CASSLARSDEQFF	TGTGCCAGCAGCTTAGCGCGTAGTGATGAGCAGTTCTTC
TRBJ2-5	.	.	TRBV15	CATSSEETQYF	TGTGCCACCAGCAGCGAAGAGACCCAGTACTTC
TRBJ2-5	once	TRBD2	TRBV30	CAWSPLPSGETQYF	TGTGCCTGGAGTCCTCTCCCTAGCGGCGAGACCCAGTACTTC
TRBJ2-7	.	TRBD2	TRBV3-1/TRBV3-2	CASSPGLAGFEQYF	TGTGCCAGCAGCCCGGGACTAGCGGGGTTCGAGCAGTACTTC
TRBJ2-7	.	.	TRBV13	CASSLGGVPYEQYF	TGTGCCAGCAGCTTAGGGGGAGTTCCCTACGAGCAGTACTTC
TRBJ2-3	.	TRBD2	TRBV6-4	CASSDSAGGETDTQYF	TGTGCCAGCAGTGACTCGGCGGGGGGGGAGACAGATACGCAGTATTTT
TRBJ1-1	.	.	TRBV29-1	CSVVSGHTEAFF	TGCAGCGTTGTTTCAGGGCATACTGAAGCTTTCTTT
TRBJ1-1	once	.	TRBV12-3/TRBV12-4	CASTRNGPTEAFF	TGTGCCAGCACCCGAAACGGTCCCACTGAAGCTTTCTTT
TRBJ1-4	.	TRBD1	TRBV10-3	CASGQGGSNEKLFF	TGTGCCTCCGGACAGGGAGGATCTAATGAAAAACTGTTTTTT
TRBJ2-1	.	TRBD2	TRBV7-9	CASSLPLAGYNEQFF	TGTGCCAGCAGCTTACCCCTAGCGGGCTACAATGAGCAGTTCTTC
TRBJ1-5	.	.	TRBV11-2	CASSGGSGNQPQHF	TGTGCCAGCAGCGGGGGCTCTGGCAATCAGCCCCAGCATTTT
TRBJ2-7	.	.	TRBV15	CATSRGREQYF	TGTGCCACCAGCAGGGGCCGCGAGCAGTACTTC
TRBJ1-2	.	TRBD1	TRBV18	CASSPDPRQGGGGYTF	TGTGCCAGCTCACCGGACCCCCGACAGGGGGGAGGTGGCTACACCTTC
TRBJ1-6	few	.	TRBV5-6	CASSARGNSPLHF	TGTGCCAGCAGCGCTAGGGGAAATTCACCCCTCCACTTT